The 18 T cell receptor beta chains below come from one sample, sequenced in a study of T cell changes during pregnancy in multiple sclerosis. Sequencing used immunoSEQ multiplex PCR; TCRdb keeps in-frame clones, though not all of them. The sample shows fewer than 140,000 clones, approximately 90% of them seen only once. The material sequenced was peripheral blood, taken after pregnancy. These receptors all come from a female donor with multiple sclerosis, enrolled in a pregnancy study.

The chain recombines TRBV10-2 with TRBJ2-2, with D uncertain. Germline values: CDR1 WSHSY, CDR2 SAAADI. This CDR3 is 13 amino acids long. The V and J ends lost 6 bases and 3 bases respectively, with 8 bases between them. The CDR3 nucleotides read TGCGCCAGCAGGCTGTCAGACACCGGGGAGCTGTTTTTT. Its protein is CASRLSDTGELFF.

The V gene is TRBV30, the J gene TRBJ2-5, with D possibly TRBD2 on 5 matching bases. CDR3 length: 11 residues. Germline CDR1 and CDR2: GTSNPN and SVGIG (reference sequence). V lost 0 bases, J lost 7 bases, and 6 bases lay in between. In DNA form, the CDR3 reads TGTGCCTGGAGTGTAGGGAGGACCCAGTACTTC. Its protein is CAWSVGRTQYF.

This clone was detected once. The chain uses TRBV5-4 and TRBJ2-3; 11 bases align to TRBD2. Losses at the gene ends were 4 bases for V and 5 bases for J; bases not matched to a gene: 6. The CDR3 covers 15 residues. Per the germline V gene, CDR1 is SGHNT and CDR2 is YYREEE (reference sequence). CDR3 in amino acids: CASSLGLAEVDTQYF. The CDR3 bases are TGTGCCAGCAGCCTGGGACTAGCGGAGGTAGATACGCAGTATTTT.

This chain uses TRBV7-2 with TRBJ2-7, with TRBD1 matching over 10 bases. CDR3 length equals 15 residues. CDR1 SGHTA and CDR2 FQGNSA come from the germline V gene. Trimming cost V 5 bases and J 5 bases; bases outside gene matches: 9. The CDR3 DNA is TGTGCCAGCAGCAAATCGGGACAGGGGCTCGACGAGCAGTACTTC. Translated, it gives CASSKSGQGLDEQYF.

V is TRBV10-3 and J is TRBJ1-3, with D unresolved. Trimming removed 5 bases at V and 5 bases at J, with 10 bases between. Germline V gives CDR1 ENHRY, CDR2 SYGVKD. This CDR3 has 13 amino acids. CDR3 sequence: CAISPPQRNTIYF. Here the CDR3 DNA reads TGTGCCATCAGTCCCCCCCAGAGAAACACCATATATTTT.

This sequence joins TRBV2 and TRBJ1-1, with D possibly being TRBD1 (5 bases). Germline values: CDR1 SNHLY, CDR2 FYNNEI. The CDR3 contains 15 residues. V was cut by 5 bases and J by 5 bases, with 18 bases left in between. The CDR3 here is CASSPPGGAETEAFF. The CDR3 DNA reads TGTGCCAGCAGTCCCCCGGGAGGGGCGGAAACTGAAGCTTTCTTT. Full variable domain (missing parts from reference TRBV2 and TRBJ1-1): EPEVTQTPSHQVTQMGQEVILRCVPISNHLYFYWYRQILGQKVEFLVSFYNNEISEKSEIFDDQFSVERPDGSNFTLKIRSTKLEDSAMYFCASSPPGGAETEAFFGQGTRLTVV.

V and J are TRBV30 and TRBJ1-2; D is ambiguous. Trimming removed 0 bases from V and 1 base from J, with 15 bases in between. CDR1 and CDR2 from the germline V gene are GTSNPN and SVGIG (reference sequence). This CDR3 spans 16 amino acids. CDR3 sequence reads: CAWSVRRHKVNYGYTF. The CDR3 region has the DNA TGTGCCTGGAGTGTACGGCGGCACAAAGTTAACTATGGCTACACCTTC.

This clone has just one count. The genes are TRBV14 and TRBJ1-4; D is unresolved. The germline V and J ends were trimmed by 4 bases and 7 bases, with 16 bases remaining between them. The CDR3 runs to 15 residues. Germline CDR1 is SGHDN and CDR2 is FVKESK. This CDR3 is CASSPRGGSGEKLFF. For the CDR3, the DNA is TGTGCCAGCAGCCCGCGGGGAGGGAGTGGTGAAAAACTGTTTTTT.

The rearrangement uses TRBV9 and TRBJ2-1; 10 bases match TRBD2. Germline V CDR1 and CDR2: SGDLS, YYNGEE. The V gene end was trimmed by 0 bases and the J gene end by 0 bases; junction bases not matched to a gene: 3. CDR3 length equals 17 residues. Here the CDR3 reads CASSVEASGSSYNEQFF. DNA of the CDR3: TGTGCCAGCAGCGTAGAGGCTAGCGGGAGCTCCTACAATGAGCAGTTCTTC.

This chain joins TRBV7-3 and TRBJ2-7, with TRBD2 matching 9 bases. Trimming took 5 bases from V and 1 from J; bases not matched to a gene: 3. Germline values: CDR1 SGHTA, CDR2 FQGTGA. The CDR3 sequence is 14 residues long. CDR3 amino acids: CASSPAGGSYEQYF. The CDR3 nucleotides read TGTGCCAGCAGCCCAGCGGGAGGTTCCTACGAGCAGTACTTC.

The rearrangement links TRBV9 to TRBJ2-3; TRBD1 agrees at 9 bases. Germline V lookup: CDR1 SGDLS, CDR2 YYNGEE. J was trimmed by 4 bases and V by 0 bases; bases with no gene match: 9. The CDR3 sequence is 17 residues long. The CDR3 DNA reads TGTGCCAGCAGCGTAGATGGGGACAGGGCAAGGCCAGATACGCAGTATTTT. Amino acid sequence: CASSVDGDRARPDTQYF.

The chain is built from TRBV29-1 and TRBJ2-5; no clear D. The V and J ends lost 5 bases and 5 bases respectively, with 9 bases between them. Germline CDR1 SQVTM, CDR2 ANQGSEA. The CDR3 extends over 11 amino acids. DNA for the CDR3: TGCAGCGTTAGGAGTTCGGAGACCCAGTACTTC. Its translation is CSVRSSETQYF.

V is TRBV6-1 and J is TRBJ2-3, with D possibly matching TRBD1 (5 bases). V lost 0 bases, J lost 4 bases, and 11 bases lay in between. The V gene's germline CDR1 is MNHNS and CDR2 SASEGT. The CDR3 runs to 15 residues. The CDR3 sequence: CASSEAGLDPDTQYF. CDR3 DNA sequence: TGTGCCAGCAGTGAAGCGGGGCTCGATCCAGATACGCAGTATTTT.

This chain links TRBV5-1 with TRBJ2-7; D is unclear. The CDR3 extends over 13 amino acids. Deletions cut 1 base from V and 9 bases from J, with 14 bases between. Germline CDR1 reads SGHRS; CDR2 reads YFSETQ. CDR3 DNA sequence: TGCGCCAGCAGCTTGAGGCTCGACGGCGGGCAGTACTTC. Protein product: CASSLRLDGGQYF.

This chain joins TRBV28 and TRBJ1-2; 7 nucleotides line up with TRBD1. The V segment lost 6 bases and the J segment 5 bases; nucleotides outside the gene matches: 3. The CDR3 length is 12 residues. Germline values: CDR1 MDHEN, CDR2 SYDVKM. The CDR3 DNA sequence: TGTGCCAGCAGCCTACAGGGGTATGGCTACACCTTC. It translates to CASSLQGYGYTF.

V is TRBV6-5 and J is TRBJ2-7; 11 positions agree with TRBD2. V lost 6 bases and J lost 4; bases outside the gene matches: 5. CDR1 and CDR2 (germline): MNHEY, SVGAGI. The CDR3 extends over 14 amino acids. CDR3 amino acids: CASRTTSGRYEQYF. DNA of the CDR3: TGTGCCAGCAGGACAACTAGCGGGAGATACGAGCAGTACTTC.

The chain employs TRBV27 and TRBJ1-5, with 7 bases lining up with TRBD1. Germline loops: CDR1 MNHEY, CDR2 SMNVEV (reference sequence). The CDR3 spans 16 residues. J gave up 5 bases and V 6 bases, and 13 bases lay outside the gene matches. The CDR3 region is CASSPLRDSHDQPQHF. The CDR3, as DNA: TGTGCCAGCAGCCCTCTCCGGGACAGTCATGATCAGCCCCAGCATTTT.

The rearrangement links TRBV2 to TRBJ2-4; 9 bases line up with TRBD1. Germline CDR1 reads SNHLY; CDR2 reads FYNNEI. J was trimmed by 6 bases and V by 8 bases; bases with no gene match: 5. The CDR3 consists of 13 residues. CDR3 protein: CASGSGQGNIQYF. For the CDR3, the DNA is TGTGCCAGCGGGTCGGGACAGGGAAACATTCAGTACTTC.